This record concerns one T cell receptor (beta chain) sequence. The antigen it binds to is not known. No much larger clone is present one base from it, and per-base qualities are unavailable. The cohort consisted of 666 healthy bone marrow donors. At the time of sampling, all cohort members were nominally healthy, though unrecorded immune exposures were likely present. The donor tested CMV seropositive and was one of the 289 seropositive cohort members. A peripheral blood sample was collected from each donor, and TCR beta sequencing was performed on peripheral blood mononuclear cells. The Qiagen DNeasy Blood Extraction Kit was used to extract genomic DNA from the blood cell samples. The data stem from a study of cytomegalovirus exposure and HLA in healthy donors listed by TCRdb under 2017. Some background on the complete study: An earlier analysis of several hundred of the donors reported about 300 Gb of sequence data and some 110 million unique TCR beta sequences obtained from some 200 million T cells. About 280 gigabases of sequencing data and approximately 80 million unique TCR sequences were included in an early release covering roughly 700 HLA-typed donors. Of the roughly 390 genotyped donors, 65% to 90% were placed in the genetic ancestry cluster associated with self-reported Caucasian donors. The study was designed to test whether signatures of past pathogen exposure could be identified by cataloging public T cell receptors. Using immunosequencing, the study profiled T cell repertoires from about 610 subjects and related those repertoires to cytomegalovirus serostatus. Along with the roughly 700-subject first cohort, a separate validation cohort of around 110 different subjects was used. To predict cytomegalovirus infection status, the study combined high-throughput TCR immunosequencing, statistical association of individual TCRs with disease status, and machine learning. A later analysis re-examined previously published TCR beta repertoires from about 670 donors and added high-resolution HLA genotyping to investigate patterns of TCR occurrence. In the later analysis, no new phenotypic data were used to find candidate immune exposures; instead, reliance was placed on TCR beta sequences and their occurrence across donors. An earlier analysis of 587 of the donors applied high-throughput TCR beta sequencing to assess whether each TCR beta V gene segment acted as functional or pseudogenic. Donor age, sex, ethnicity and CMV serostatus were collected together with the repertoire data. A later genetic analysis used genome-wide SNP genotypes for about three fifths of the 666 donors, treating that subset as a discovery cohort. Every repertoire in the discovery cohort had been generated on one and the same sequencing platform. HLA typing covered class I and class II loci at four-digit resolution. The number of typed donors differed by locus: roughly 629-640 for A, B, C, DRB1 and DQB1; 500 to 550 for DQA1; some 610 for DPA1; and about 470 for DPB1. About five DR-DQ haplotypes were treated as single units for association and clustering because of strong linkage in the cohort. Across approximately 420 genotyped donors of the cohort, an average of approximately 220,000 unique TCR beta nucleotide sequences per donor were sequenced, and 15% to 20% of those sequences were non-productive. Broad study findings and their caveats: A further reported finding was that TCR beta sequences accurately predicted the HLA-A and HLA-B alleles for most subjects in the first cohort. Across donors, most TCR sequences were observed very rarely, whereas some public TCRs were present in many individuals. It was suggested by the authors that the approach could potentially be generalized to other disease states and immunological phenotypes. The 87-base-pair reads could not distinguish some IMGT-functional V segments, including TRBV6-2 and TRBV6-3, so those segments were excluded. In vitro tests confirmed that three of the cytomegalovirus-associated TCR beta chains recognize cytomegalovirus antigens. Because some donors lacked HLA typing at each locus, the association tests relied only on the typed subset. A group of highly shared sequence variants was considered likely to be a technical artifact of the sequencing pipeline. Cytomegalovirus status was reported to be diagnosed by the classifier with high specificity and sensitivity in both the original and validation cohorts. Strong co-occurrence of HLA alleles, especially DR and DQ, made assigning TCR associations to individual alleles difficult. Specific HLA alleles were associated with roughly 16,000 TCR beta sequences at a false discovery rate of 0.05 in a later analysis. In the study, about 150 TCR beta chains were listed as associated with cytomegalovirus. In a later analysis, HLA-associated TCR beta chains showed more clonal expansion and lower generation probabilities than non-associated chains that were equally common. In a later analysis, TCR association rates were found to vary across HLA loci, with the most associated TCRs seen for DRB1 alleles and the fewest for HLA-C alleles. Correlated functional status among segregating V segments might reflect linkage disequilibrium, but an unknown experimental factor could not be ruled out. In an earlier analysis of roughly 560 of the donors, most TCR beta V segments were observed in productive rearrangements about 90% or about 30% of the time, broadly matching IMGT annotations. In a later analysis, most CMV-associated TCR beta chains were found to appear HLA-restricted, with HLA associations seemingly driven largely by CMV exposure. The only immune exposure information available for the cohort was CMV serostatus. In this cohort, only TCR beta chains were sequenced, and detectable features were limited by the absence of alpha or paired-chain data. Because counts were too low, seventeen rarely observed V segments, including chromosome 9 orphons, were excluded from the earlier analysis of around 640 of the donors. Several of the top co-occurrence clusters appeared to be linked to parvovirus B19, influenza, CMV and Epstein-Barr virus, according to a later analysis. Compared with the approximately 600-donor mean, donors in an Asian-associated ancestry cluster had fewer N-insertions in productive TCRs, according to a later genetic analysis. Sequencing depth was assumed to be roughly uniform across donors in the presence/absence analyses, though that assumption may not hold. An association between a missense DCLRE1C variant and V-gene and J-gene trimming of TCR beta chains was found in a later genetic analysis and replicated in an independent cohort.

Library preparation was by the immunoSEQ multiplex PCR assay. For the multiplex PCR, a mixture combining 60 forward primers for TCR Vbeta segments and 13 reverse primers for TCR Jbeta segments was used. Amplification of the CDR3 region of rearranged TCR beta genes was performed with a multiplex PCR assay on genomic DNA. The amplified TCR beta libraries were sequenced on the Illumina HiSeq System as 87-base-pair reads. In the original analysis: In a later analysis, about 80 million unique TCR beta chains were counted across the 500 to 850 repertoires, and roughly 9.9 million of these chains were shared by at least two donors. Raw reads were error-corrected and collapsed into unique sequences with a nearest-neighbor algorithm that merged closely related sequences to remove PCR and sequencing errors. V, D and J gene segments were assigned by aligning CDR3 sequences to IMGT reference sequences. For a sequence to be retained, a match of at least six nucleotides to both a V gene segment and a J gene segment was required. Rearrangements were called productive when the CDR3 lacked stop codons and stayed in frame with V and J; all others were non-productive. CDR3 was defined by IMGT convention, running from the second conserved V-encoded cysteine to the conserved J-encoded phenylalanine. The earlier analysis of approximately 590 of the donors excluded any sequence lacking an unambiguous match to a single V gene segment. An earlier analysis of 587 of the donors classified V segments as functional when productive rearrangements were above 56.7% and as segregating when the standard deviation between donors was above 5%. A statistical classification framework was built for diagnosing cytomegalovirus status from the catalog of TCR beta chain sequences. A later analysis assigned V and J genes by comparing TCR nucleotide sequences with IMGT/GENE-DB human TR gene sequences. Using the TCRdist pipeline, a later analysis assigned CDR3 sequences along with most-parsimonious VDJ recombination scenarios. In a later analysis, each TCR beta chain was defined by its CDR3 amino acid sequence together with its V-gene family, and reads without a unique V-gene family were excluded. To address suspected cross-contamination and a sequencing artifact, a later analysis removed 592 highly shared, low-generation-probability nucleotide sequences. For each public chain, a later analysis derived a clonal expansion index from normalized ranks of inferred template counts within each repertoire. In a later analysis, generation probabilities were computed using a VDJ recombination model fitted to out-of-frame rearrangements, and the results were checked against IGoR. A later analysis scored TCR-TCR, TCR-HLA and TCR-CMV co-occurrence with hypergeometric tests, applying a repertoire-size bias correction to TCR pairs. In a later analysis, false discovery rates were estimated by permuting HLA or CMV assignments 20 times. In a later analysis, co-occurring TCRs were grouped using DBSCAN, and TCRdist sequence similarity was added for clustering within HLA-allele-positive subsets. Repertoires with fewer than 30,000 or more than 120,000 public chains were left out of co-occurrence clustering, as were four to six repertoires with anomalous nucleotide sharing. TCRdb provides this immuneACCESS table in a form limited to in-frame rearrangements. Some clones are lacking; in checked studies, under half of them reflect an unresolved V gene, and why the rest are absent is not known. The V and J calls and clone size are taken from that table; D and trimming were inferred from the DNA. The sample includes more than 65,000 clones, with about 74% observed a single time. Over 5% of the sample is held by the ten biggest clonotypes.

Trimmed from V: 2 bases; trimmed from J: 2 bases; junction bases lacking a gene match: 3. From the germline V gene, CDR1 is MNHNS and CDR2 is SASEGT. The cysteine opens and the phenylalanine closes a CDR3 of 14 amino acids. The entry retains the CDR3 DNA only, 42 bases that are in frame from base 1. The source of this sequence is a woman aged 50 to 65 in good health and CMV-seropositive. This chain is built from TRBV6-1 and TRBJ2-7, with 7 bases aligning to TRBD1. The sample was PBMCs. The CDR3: CASSEQGEAYEQYF. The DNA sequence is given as TGTGCCAGCAGTGAACAGGGGGAAGCCTACGAGCAGTACTTC.